Detailed here is one TCR beta chain. Ages ranged from roughly 18 to 95 years, with residence in 24 US areas. The recovered donors of Cohort 3 showed two negative PCRs, clearance, or symptom resolution. In the original analysis: Counts of nucleated cells, estimated from reference gene primer amplification, were obtained. The assay was immunoSEQ multiplex PCR, and TCRdb's table has in-frame clones only and misses some. V and J calls plus clone size are reproduced from that table; the DNA served to infer D and trimming. The table shows around 220,000 clones, with approximately 90% occurring only once. This sample is part of a study of blood T cell repertoires in COVID-19. In the study overall: From the United States, Italy and Spain came samples of acute and convalescent COVID-19.

Germline assignment: CDR1 SGHRS and CDR2 YFSETQ. Trimming cost V 1 base and J 4 bases, with 14 bases left between them. The CDR3 runs 15 residues. The V and J genes are TRBV5-1 and TRBJ1-1; D is perhaps TRBD1 (5 bases). The sequenced material came from PBMCs or T cells enriched from blood (not recorded which). The origin of this receptor is a woman under 30 who had recovered from COVID-19. CDR3 residues: CASSLQSRVGTEAFF. The CDR3 bases are TGCGCCAGCAGCTTGCAGAGCAGGGTAGGCACTGAAGCTTTCTTT.